This TCR beta chain is from a study of T-cell reconstitution after alpha-beta-depleted transplantation in children (dated by TCRdb to 2015 to 2016). A note on the overall study: Using TCR repertoire profiling, the study followed T-cell immune reconstitution in a quantitative way in children after TCRalphabeta/CD19-depleted allogeneic hematopoietic cell transplantation. What the authors observed across the whole study: Hyperexpanded clone frequencies declined over subsequent months; after one year, T-cell counts and TCRbeta diversity were mostly attributed to newly produced T cells. In some patients, high TCRbeta diversity at day 60 was attributed to recipient T cells and intrathymic progenitors that had survived conditioning. The apparently early alphabetaT-cell count recovery about two months after transplant was reportedly dependent on only several hundred rapidly expanded clones derived from non-depleted graft cells.

The meaning of the sample's treatment or condition label: allogeneic hematopoietic cell transplantation with graft depleted of TCRalphabeta T cells and CD19 B cells. The transplant recipients were children given TCRalphabeta/CD19-depleted allogeneic hematopoietic cell grafts. This clonotype was seen at least ten times. Which antigen it targets is not known. Base-call qualities are not available, and no considerably larger clone is one nucleotide away. V was cut back by 6 bases and J by 0 bases, leaving a gap of 11 bases between them. CDR1 and CDR2 are read off the germline V gene as MNHNS and SASEGT. The CDR3 sequence holds 14 residues, the cysteine and phenylalanine included. The CDR3 DNA has 42 bases and is translated from base 1. The library was prepared using PCR. The run used an Illumina HiSeq 2500. Molecular barcoding was employed in the preparation of TCR libraries, with unique molecular identifiers being used to normalize TCRbeta repertoire quantification. TCRdb took the public reads, trimmed them with fastp at Q25, ran MiXCR for clone calling and kept in-frame beta chains. Rows are unified per CDR3 protein, each entry keeping the most common DNA and genes. The sample profile shows over 200,000 distinct CDR3 sequences; approximately 10% of them were found once. About 28% of the sample rests with the top ten.

The chain links TRBV6-1 with TRBJ1-1; TRBD1 might be the D gene, on 5 matching bases. This clonotype was obtained from a child less than two years old with acute myeloid leukemia, due to receive a stem cell transplant. Sequencing was performed on PBMCs, taken before TCRalphabeta/CD19-depleted stem cell transplant. The CDR3 is CASRPGRLNTEAFF. The DNA sequence is given as TGTGCCAGCAGGCCGGGACGGCTGAACACTGAAGCTTTCTTT.